A single sample is the source of the 16 T cell receptor beta chains below, sequenced in a study of blood T cells in healthy people across ages. PCR was performed a second time for roughly 6 to 12 cycles using a sample-barcoded 5' primer and a J-beta primer mix. TCRdb passed the 5' RACE reads through MiXCR, listing each CDR3 protein once. The sample carries about 560,000 distinct CDR3 sequences, about 29% recorded once. The same sample was also studied in work on T cells of mothers and their children.

The sequencing input was blood. The receptors were sampled from a boy aged 2 to 10 in good health.

The V gene is TRBV6-2 or TRBV6-3, the J gene TRBJ2-1; perhaps TRBD2 as D (6 bases). The ends were cut back, 5 bases at V and 3 bases at J, with 14 bases in the middle. CDR1 and CDR2 (germline): MNHEY, SVGEGT. This CDR3 contains 15 residues. The CDR3 reads CASSRLVSDYNEQFF. DNA for the CDR3: TGTGCCAGCAGTCGACTAGTCTCCGACTACAATGAGCAGTTCTTC.

V gene TRBV10-2 combines with J gene TRBJ1-1; D uncertain. CDR3 length equals 17 residues. Germline V gene data show CDR1 as WSHSY and CDR2 as SAAADI. Trimming shortened V by 3 bases and J by 0 bases, and 17 bases separated the two germline ends. The CDR3 DNA sequence: TGCGCCAGCAGTGATAGCCGACTGAGCCGCATGAACACTGAAGCTTTCTTT. The encoded protein is CASSDSRLSRMNTEAFF.

In its sample, this clonotype was seen a few times. This CDR3 is missing its conserved last phenylalanine or tryptophan, likely due to a read error. The CDR3 bases are TGTGCCAGCAGCGTATACGGGGGACACCAAGAGACCCAGTACGTC. Its protein is CASSVYGGHQETQYV. The chain uses TRBV9 and TRBJ2-5; TRBD2 is a possible D gene (6 bases). V was shortened by 1 base and J by 0 bases, with 10 bases between the two germline ends. Germline CDR1 is SGDLS and CDR2 is YYNGEE. This CDR3 is built from 15 residues.

The V call is TRBV2, the J call TRBJ2-1; 10 bases are shared with TRBD2. This CDR3 is built from 16 residues. J was trimmed by 7 bases and V by 6 bases; bases with no gene match: 12. Germline V gene data show CDR1 as SNHLY and CDR2 as FYNNEI. The CDR3 DNA follows: TGTGCCAGCAGCCTCTGGACTAGCGGTTCACTAAATGAGCAGTTCTTC. Its translation is CASSLWTSGSLNEQFF.

The chain employs TRBV7-9 and TRBJ2-5, with 7 bases matching TRBD1. This CDR3 comprises 14 residues. Losses at the gene ends were 7 bases for V and 3 bases for J; bases not matched to a gene: 8. Germline V gene lookup returns CDR1 SEHNR and CDR2 FQNEAQ (reference sequence). The chain's CDR3 is CASNRQGGEETQYF. As DNA, the CDR3 is TGTGCCAGCAACCGACAGGGTGGGGAAGAGACCCAGTACTTC.

There are a few counts of this clonotype. The gene calls are TRBV20-1 and TRBJ2-5; 10 bases match TRBD2. Looked up from germline, CDR1 is DFQATT and CDR2 is SNEGSKA (reference sequence). CDR3 length equals 15 residues. After removal of 4 bases from V and 5 bases from J, the junction contained 10 bases not matched to a gene. The CDR3 bases are TGCAGTGCTACTAATCAGCGGGGGGGCCGGGAGACCCAGTACTTC. Encoded protein: CSATNQRGGRETQYF.

This clonotype was detected only a few times. The chain combines TRBV2 with TRBJ1-5; 8 bases fit TRBD1. Trimming took 6 bases from V and 5 from J; bases not matched to a gene: 3. The CDR3 length is 13 residues. Germline CDR1 SNHLY, CDR2 FYNNEI. CDR3 region: CASRWTGYQPQHF. CDR3 DNA: TGTGCCAGCAGATGGACAGGGTATCAGCCCCAGCATTTT.

The chain joins TRBV27 to TRBJ2-4; TRBD2 matches at 13 bases. V was pared by 3 bases and J by 6 bases, with 8 bases of the junction left unmatched. CDR1 is MNHEY, CDR2 SMNVEV, per germline (reference sequence). This CDR3 spans 17 amino acids. The CDR3 here is CASSFTSGGARGNIQYF. The DNA of the CDR3 is TGTGCCAGCAGTTTTACTAGCGGGGGGGCCAGGGGAAACATTCAGTACTTC.

This clonotype showed up just a few times. The genes are TRBV29-1 and TRBJ2-2; D not certain. The CDR3 is 13 amino acids. Germline CDR1 reads SQVTM; CDR2 reads ANQGSEA. Deletions cut 3 bases from V and 7 bases from J, with 12 bases between. CDR3: CSVDVRLGGELFF. The CDR3 coding sequence is TGCAGCGTTGACGTGAGGTTGGGCGGGGAGCTGTTTTTT.

This clonotype was counted between two and nine times. This rearrangement joins TRBV6-1 to TRBJ1-1, with TRBD1 as a possible D gene (6 bases). The CDR3 has 17 residues. Deletions cut 6 bases from V and 3 bases from J, with 23 bases between. Germline CDR1 and CDR2: MNHNS and SASEGT. The CDR3 loop is CASSDQPYRVRDTEAFF. CDR3 coding DNA: TGTGCCAGCAGCGACCAGCCCTACAGGGTGAGGGACACTGAAGCTTTCTTT.

This clonotype occurred many times. The chain couples TRBV20-1 to TRBJ2-5, with 12 bases matching TRBD2. Germline-derived CDR1 and CDR2 are DFQATT and SNEGSKA (reference sequence). The ends lost 4 bases at V and 4 bases at J; junction bases unmatched: 4. The CDR3 is 14 amino acids. In nucleotides, the CDR3 is TGCAGTGCTACACCGGGACTAGCGGGAGAGACCCAGTACTTC. Its protein is CSATPGLAGETQYF.

This clonotype was seen more than once but under ten times. This chain connects TRBV24-1 to TRBJ2-3; no firm D call. Germline V lookup: CDR1 KGHDR, CDR2 SFDVKD. The CDR3 extends over 14 amino acids. V shed 4 bases and J shed 4 bases, with 11 bases lying between them. The CDR3 reads CATSDPGRSDTQYF. The CDR3 coding sequence is TGTGCCACCAGTGACCCCGGACGGTCAGATACGCAGTATTTT.

The rearrangement joins TRBV9 to TRBJ2-5; TRBD2 matches at 11 bases. The assigned J gene may be wrong: the sequence end matches TRBJ2-7 better. The CDR3 is made up of 16 amino acids. Looked up from germline, CDR1 is SGDLS and CDR2 is YYNGEE. Here the CDR3 reads CASARLAGGSSYEQYF. The CDR3 DNA reads TGTGCCAGCGCGAGGCTAGCGGGAGGAAGCTCCTACGAGCAGTACTTC.

The chain has TRBV7-9 and TRBJ2-5; D is unresolved. This CDR3 region has 15 residues. V shed 1 base and J shed 1 base, with 10 bases lying between them. Germline V gene data show CDR1 as SEHNR and CDR2 as FQNEAQ (reference sequence). The CDR3: CASSLVVQVQETQYF. The CDR3 nucleotides read TGTGCCAGCAGCTTAGTGGTTCAAGTCCAAGAGACCCAGTACTTC.

The J gene is TRBJ1-2, the V gene TRBV7-2; TRBD1 is a possible D gene (5 bases). Germline CDR1 is SGHTA and CDR2 is FQGNSA. CDR3 length: 14 residues. V gave up 5 bases and J gave up 7 bases, with 17 bases separating them. CDR3 sequence reads: CASSENQGTGGYTF. The DNA for the CDR3 is TGTGCCAGCAGCGAAAACCAGGGTACGGGTGGCTACACCTTC.

The chain links TRBV5-6 to TRBJ2-5; TRBD1 aligns across 9 bases. The CDR3 runs 16 residues. J was trimmed by 2 bases and V by 1 base; bases with no gene match: 6. Germline V gene data show CDR1 as SGHDT and CDR2 as YYEEEE. The DNA of the CDR3 is TGTGCCAGCAGCTTGTCGTTCGGACAGGGGCAAGAGACCCAGTACTTC. Residues: CASSLSFGQGQETQYF.